A single TCR beta chain is shown here with its context. Its antigen is unknown. This sample is part of a study of cytomegalovirus exposure and HLA in healthy donors. Overall study context: The same platform was used for the roughly 120 validation repertoires and the 650 to 800 first-cohort repertoires, a later analysis reported.

The CDR3 extends over 15 amino acids. After removal of 4 bases from V and 2 bases from J, the junction contained 6 bases not matched to a gene. CDR1 SGDLS and CDR2 YYNGEE come from the germline V gene. Libraries were prepared by immunoSEQ multiplex PCR; TCRdb keeps only in-frame clonotypes and omits some of them. Of about 130,000 clones listed, roughly 89% are singletons. Study findings and constraints: Three chains linked to CMV were shown in vitro to be specific for CMV antigens. The study flagged some 180 TCR beta chains as cytomegalovirus-associated. Rarity held for most TCR sequences, but there were some public TCRs that occurred in many donors.

This chain connects TRBV9 to TRBJ2-3, with 8 bases that match TRBD2. The receptor's source is a young woman in good health and CMV-seronegative. The sequencing input was PBMCs. CDR3 nucleotide sequence: TGTGCCAGCAGCCTGCGGGGGGCTCTCACAGATACGCAGTATTTT. It translates to CASSLRGALTDTQYF.